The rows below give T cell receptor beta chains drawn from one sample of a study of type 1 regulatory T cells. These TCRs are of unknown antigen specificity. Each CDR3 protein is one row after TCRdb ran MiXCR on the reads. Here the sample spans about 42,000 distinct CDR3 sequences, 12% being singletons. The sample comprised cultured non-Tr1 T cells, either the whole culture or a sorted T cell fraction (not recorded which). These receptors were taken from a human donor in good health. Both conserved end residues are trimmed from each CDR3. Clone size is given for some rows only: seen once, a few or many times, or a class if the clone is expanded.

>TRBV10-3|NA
VIGYQPQH
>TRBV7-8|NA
ASSPKGVGDEAF
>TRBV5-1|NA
ASRLGPGSGLYGYT
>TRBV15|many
ATSRVGTSWTDEQF
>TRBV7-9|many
ASSYARQGSGNQPQH
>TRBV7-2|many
ASSDTGSRSPLH
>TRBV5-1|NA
ASSLSTRGYLRGYT
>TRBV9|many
ASSLTDSGNTIY
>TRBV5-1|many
ASSLLAGVSRDTQY
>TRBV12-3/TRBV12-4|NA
ASSFELATEAF
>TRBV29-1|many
SVEITYEQY
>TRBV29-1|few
SVVKGDEKLF
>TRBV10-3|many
AISGRVDVNSPLH
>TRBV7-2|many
ASSQSSASSYEQY
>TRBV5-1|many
ASSLDAGVNEQY
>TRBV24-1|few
ATSDGLALTDTQY
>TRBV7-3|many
ASSLIGLARGELF
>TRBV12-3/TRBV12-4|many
ASSSSGNQPQH
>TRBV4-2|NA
ANSQNGVKRATQNTEAF
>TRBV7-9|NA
ASSTGPPQETQY
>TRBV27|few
ASSLSGGTQY
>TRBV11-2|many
ASTRDYFTGELF
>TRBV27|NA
ASSPGTVTNTEAF
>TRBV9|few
ASSPSTGVYQETQY
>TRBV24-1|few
ATSAPGSYNEQF
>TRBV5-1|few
ASSLGTGENIQY
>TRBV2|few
ASSEAVTSTEAF
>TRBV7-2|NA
ASSWGGGVNTEAF
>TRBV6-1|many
ASRVGTGGAGNQPQH
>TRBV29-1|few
SVRVNSDYGYT
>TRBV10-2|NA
ASANGLITRTGELF
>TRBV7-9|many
ALEDRPYEQY
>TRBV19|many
ASSLRSDEQF
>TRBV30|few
AWREGAYGYT
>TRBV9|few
ASSVGGRYQETQY
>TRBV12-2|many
ASRLILGRREGTQY
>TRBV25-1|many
ASLDRLAPNEQF
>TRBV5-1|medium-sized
ASSGTGQGLSKAF
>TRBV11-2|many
ASSRRPGGNPSTDTQY
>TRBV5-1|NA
ASRNRVGSYNEQF
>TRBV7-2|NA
ASSPSGIQLTYEQC
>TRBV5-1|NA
ASSPGSGSGETQY
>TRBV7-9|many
ASSPGLAGVEQF
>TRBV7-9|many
ASSLGNSPLH
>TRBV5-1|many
ASSLGTGWLVHEQY
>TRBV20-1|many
SARLVNEQY
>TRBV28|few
ASRRSGANVLT
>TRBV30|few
AWSRGGGTEAF
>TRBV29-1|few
SVEENYGYT
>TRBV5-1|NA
ASRTVASTDTQY
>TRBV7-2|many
ASSLAGVAYEQY
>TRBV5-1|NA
ASSFSYDAEAF
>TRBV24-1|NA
ATKQSGELF
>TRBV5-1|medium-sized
ASSLVGIDNEQF
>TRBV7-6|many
ASSLNRGNTIY
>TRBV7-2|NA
ASSLGPMSSYEQY
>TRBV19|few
ASSQGRGTGELF
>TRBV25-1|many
ASSAGTGSFLGANVLT
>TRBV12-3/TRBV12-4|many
ASSPLWAGGNTQY
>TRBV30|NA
AWSLQNQETQY